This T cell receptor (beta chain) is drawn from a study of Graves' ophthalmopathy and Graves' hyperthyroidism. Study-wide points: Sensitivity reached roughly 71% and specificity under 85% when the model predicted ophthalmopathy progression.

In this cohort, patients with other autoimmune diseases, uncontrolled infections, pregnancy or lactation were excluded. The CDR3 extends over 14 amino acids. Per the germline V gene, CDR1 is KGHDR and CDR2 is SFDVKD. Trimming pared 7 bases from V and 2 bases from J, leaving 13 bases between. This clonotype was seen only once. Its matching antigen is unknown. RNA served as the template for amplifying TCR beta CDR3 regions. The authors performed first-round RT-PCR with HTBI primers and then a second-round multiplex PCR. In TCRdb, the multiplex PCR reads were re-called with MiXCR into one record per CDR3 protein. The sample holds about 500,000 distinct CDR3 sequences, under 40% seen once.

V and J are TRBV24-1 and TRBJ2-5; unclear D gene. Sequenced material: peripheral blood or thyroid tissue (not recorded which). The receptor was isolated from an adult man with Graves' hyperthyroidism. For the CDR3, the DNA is TGTGCCACCAGCGTTGCCCACGGTCAAGAGACCCAGTACTTC. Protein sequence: CATSVAHGQETQYF.